These T cell receptor beta chains were read from a single sample in a study of T cell responses to AZD1222 COVID-19 vaccine. Produced via immunoSEQ multiplex PCR; TCRdb's table is partial and in-frame only. The sample lists fewer than 55,000 clones; approximately 83% were seen once. Material: peripheral blood, obtained on day 0 of AZD1222 vaccination. Source of these receptors: an adult in good health. The CDR3 runs from the conserved cysteine through the conserved F or W. D genes are given only for firm matches. Expanded clones are given a class, and other clones once, few, many or no size at all.

TRBJ1-1 - 14 TRBD1 TRBV3-1/TRBV3-2 CASSQGQGRAEAFF TGTGCCAGCAGCCAAGGACAGGGTCGGGCTGAAGCTTTCTTT
TRBJ2-1 - 13 - TRBV5-3 CARSFGGDNEQFF TGTGCCAGAAGCTTTGGGGGTGACAATGAGCAGTTCTTC
TRBJ2-1 few 14 - TRBV19 CASSIVPPPDEQFF TGTGCCAGTAGTATAGTTCCCCCCCCCGATGAGCAGTTCTTC
TRBJ1-5 - 13 - TRBV7-2 CASSSGLYQPQHF TGTGCCAGCAGCTCCGGTCTGTATCAGCCCCAGCATTTT
TRBJ1-5 - 15 TRBD1 TRBV28 CASSYQGAGNQPQHF TGTGCCAGCAGTTACCAGGGGGCTGGCAATCAGCCCCAGCATTTT
TRBJ1-2 - 11 - TRBV30 CAWRVNYGYTF TGTGCCTGGAGGGTCAACTATGGCTACACCTTC
TRBJ1-5 - 16 - TRBV27 CASSPSATGWNQPQHF TGTGCCAGCAGTCCCTCTGCAACAGGGTGGAACCAGCCCCAGCATTTT
TRBJ2-3 - 16 TRBD2 TRBV24-1 CATSDPGLAGTDTQYF TGTGCCACCAGTGACCCGGGACTAGCGGGTACGGATACGCAGTATTTT
TRBJ1-1 few 14 - TRBV7-2 CASSLDGSRPEAFF TGTGCCAGCAGCTTAGACGGGAGCCGCCCTGAAGCTTTCTTT
TRBJ1-2 - 14 - TRBV30 CAWSPGIVNYGYTF TGTGCCTGGAGTCCGGGTATCGTTAACTATGGCTACACCTTC
TRBJ1-3 - 16 - TRBV7-2 CASSLVGGGRGNTIYF TGTGCCAGCAGCTTAGTAGGGGGAGGTCGAGGAAACACCATATATTTT
TRBJ1-6 - 15 - TRBV5-8 CASSLAPGSNSPLHF TGTGCCAGCAGCTTGGCCCCGGGGAGTAATTCACCCCTCCACTTT
TRBJ1-2 - 15 - TRBV27 CASSFGPSGRRGYTF TGTGCCAGCAGTTTTGGCCCCTCGGGGCGGCGTGGCTACACCTTC
TRBJ2-7 - 13 - TRBV30 CAWSTGKAYEQYF TGTGCCTGGAGTACGGGAAAAGCCTACGAGCAGTACTTC
TRBJ1-3 - 17 TRBD1 TRBV9 CASSVEDGQGAGNTIYF TGTGCCAGCAGCGTAGAGGACGGACAGGGGGCCGGAAACACCATATATTTT
TRBJ2-3 - 13 - TRBV11-3 CASSRGPSDTQYF TGTGCCAGCAGCCGTGGCCCCTCGGATACGCAGTATTTT
TRBJ1-6 - 18 TRBD1 TRBV11-2 CASSFTGGSSSYNSPLHF TGTGCCAGCAGCTTTACAGGGGGCTCAAGCTCCTATAATTCACCCCTCCACTTT
TRBJ2-5 - 15 TRBD2 TRBV4-2 CASSQVREGGETQYF TGTGCCAGCAGCCAAGTTAGGGAGGGTGGGGAGACCCAGTACTTC
TRBJ2-7 few 14 - TRBV11-2 CASSSALDPYEQYF TGTGCCAGCAGCTCGGCACTAGACCCCTACGAGCAGTACTTC
TRBJ1-6 - 17 - TRBV27 CASSLSLSTGLNSPLHF TGTGCCAGCAGTTTATCCCTTTCGACAGGCCTTAATTCACCCCTCCACTTT
TRBJ2-7 - 13 - TRBV14 CASSQTIWDEQYF TGTGCCAGCAGCCAAACTATTTGGGACGAGCAGTACTTC
TRBJ1-3 - 15 - TRBV9 CASSVRGDSGNTIYF TGTGCCAGCAGCGTGCGGGGGGACTCTGGAAACACCATATATTTT
TRBJ1-1 - 16 TRBD1 TRBV3-1/TRBV3-2 CASSQRAGGKGTEAFF TGTGCCAGCAGCCAAAGGGCAGGGGGCAAGGGGACTGAAGCTTTCTTT
TRBJ2-7 - 13 TRBD1 TRBV10-3 CAISGGQGYEQYF TGTGCCATCAGTGGGGGACAGGGCTACGAGCAGTACTTC
TRBJ1-3 - 15 TRBD1 TRBV7-9 CASSLSGGSGNTIYF TGTGCCAGCAGCTTATCAGGGGGCTCTGGAAACACCATATATTTT
TRBJ1-5 - 15 - TRBV18 CASSDIPGPPQPQHF TGTGCCAGCTCAGACATACCGGGACCCCCTCAGCCCCAGCATTTT
TRBJ1-1 - 13 - TRBV30 CAWSVRSDTEAFF TGTGCCTGGAGTGTACGGTCAGACACTGAAGCTTTCTTT
TRBJ1-3 - 16 - TRBV7-2 CASSSWGGGSGNTIYF TGTGCCAGCAGCTCCTGGGGGGGCGGCTCTGGAAACACCATATATTTT
TRBJ2-7 - 14 - TRBV28 CASSLGGSVYEQYF TGTGCCAGCAGCTTAGGGGGAAGCGTCTACGAGCAGTACTTC
TRBJ2-2 - 15 - TRBV6-6 CASSPPGRGVGELFF TGTGCCAGCAGTCCCCCAGGCAGGGGAGTCGGGGAGCTGTTTTTT
TRBJ1-1 - 13 - TRBV5-1 CASSFGGGTEAFF TGCGCCAGCAGCTTTGGGGGCGGCACTGAAGCTTTCTTT
TRBJ1-6 - 15 - TRBV9 CASNPGGANNSPLHF TGTGCCAGCAATCCCGGTGGGGCCAATAATTCACCCCTCCACTTT
TRBJ2-7 - 14 - TRBV5-5 CASSPPQVTYKQYF TGTGCCAGCAGCCCTCCACAGGTTACCTACAAGCAGTACTTC
TRBJ1-4 - 16 - TRBV4-3 CASSQDSAATNEKLFF TGCGCCAGCAGCCAAGATTCGGCAGCAACTAATGAAAAACTGTTTTTT
TRBJ1-1 once 15 TRBD1 TRBV3-1/TRBV3-2 CASSPGQGARGSAFF TGTGCCAGCAGCCCTGGACAGGGGGCGCGGGGCTCAGCTTTCTTT
TRBJ1-6 few 16 TRBD1 TRBV19 CASTSDRDDYNSPLHF TGTGCCAGTACCTCGGACAGGGACGATTATAATTCACCCCTCCACTTT
TRBJ2-5 once 17 TRBD2 TRBV18 CASSQGLAGVRKETQYF TGTGCCAGCTCTCAGGGACTAGCGGGGGTCCGGAAAGAGACCCAGTACTTC
TRBJ1-2 - 12 - TRBV10-3 CAISEFRDGYTF TGTGCCATCAGTGAGTTTAGGGATGGCTACACCTTC
TRBJ2-5 - 17 - TRBV4-1 CASSQLFAGGEQETQYF TGCGCCAGCAGCCAGCTATTCGCGGGCGGCGAACAAGAGACCCAGTACTTC
TRBJ1-4 once 13 - TRBV10-3 CAIRDQRNEKLFF TGTGCCATCAGGGACCAGAGAAATGAAAAACTGTTTTTT
TRBJ1-2 - 15 - TRBV2 CASAEVGGVVYGYTF TGTGCCAGCGCCGAAGTCGGGGGTGTTGTGTATGGCTACACCTTC
TRBJ2-5 - 13 - TRBV7-9 CASSLAGPETQYF TGTGCCAGCAGCTTGGCGGGACCAGAGACCCAGTACTTC
TRBJ1-1 - 12 - TRBV6-6 CASSFSVTEAFF TGTGCCAGCAGTTTCAGCGTGACTGAAGCTTTCTTT
TRBJ2-5 - 14 - TRBV24-1 CATSDPRGAETQYF TGTGCCACCAGTGATCCCAGAGGGGCGGAGACCCAGTACTTC
TRBJ1-1 - 15 - TRBV9 CASSVVPGDSTEAFF TGTGCCAGCAGCGTAGTCCCGGGCGATAGCACTGAAGCTTTCTTT
TRBJ2-3 - 15 TRBD2 TRBV5-4 CASSKGAGGSDTQYF TGTGCCAGCAGCAAGGGAGCGGGGGGCTCAGATACGCAGTATTTT